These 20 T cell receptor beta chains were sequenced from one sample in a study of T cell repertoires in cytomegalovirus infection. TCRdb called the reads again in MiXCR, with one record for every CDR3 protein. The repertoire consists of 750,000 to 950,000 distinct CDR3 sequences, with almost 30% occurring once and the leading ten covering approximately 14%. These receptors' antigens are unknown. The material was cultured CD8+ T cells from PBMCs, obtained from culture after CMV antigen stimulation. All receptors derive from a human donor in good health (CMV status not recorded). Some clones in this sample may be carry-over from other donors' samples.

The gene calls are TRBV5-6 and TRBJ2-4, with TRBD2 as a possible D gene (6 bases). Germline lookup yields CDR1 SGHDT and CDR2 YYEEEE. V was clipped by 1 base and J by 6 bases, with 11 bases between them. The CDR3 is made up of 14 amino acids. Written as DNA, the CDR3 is TGTGCCAGCAGCTTGCCCGGGGGTGGAAACATTCAGTACTTC. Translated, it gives CASSLPGGGNIQYF.

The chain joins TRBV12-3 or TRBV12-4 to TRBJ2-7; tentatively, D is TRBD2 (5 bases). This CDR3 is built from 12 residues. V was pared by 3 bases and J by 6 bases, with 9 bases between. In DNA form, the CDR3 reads TGTGCCAGCAGTTTCGGGCGGGTCGAGCAGTACGTC. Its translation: CASSFGRVEQYV.

CDR3 DNA sequence: TGTGCCAGCAGGCCGGACCTTGGAGCCAAAAACATTCAGTACTTC. It translates to CASRPDLGAKNIQYF. The V call is TRBV6-1, the J call TRBJ2-4; D unresolved. This CDR3 has 15 residues. Germline V gene lookup returns CDR1 MNHNS and CDR2 SASEGT. Trimming stripped 6 bases from V and 0 bases from J, with 12 bases between.

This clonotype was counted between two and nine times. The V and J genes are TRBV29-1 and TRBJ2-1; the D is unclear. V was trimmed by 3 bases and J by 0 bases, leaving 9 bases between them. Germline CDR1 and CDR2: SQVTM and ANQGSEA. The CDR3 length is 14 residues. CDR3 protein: CSVETTSSYNEQFF. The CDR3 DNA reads TGCAGCGTTGAGACAACCTCCTCCTACAATGAGCAGTTCTTC.

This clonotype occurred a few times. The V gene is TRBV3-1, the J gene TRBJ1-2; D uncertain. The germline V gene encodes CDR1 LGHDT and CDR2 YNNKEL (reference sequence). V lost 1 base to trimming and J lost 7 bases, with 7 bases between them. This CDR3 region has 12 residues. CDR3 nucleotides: TGTGCCAGCAGCCAAGGGGAATTTGGCTACACCTTC. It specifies CASSQGEFGYTF.

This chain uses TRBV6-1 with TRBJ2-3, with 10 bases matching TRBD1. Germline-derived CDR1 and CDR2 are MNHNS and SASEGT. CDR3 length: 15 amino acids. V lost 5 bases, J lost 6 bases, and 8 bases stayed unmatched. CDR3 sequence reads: CASSRRDRGWDTQYF. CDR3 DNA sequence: TGTGCCAGCAGTCGCCGGGACAGGGGCTGGGATACGCAGTATTTT.

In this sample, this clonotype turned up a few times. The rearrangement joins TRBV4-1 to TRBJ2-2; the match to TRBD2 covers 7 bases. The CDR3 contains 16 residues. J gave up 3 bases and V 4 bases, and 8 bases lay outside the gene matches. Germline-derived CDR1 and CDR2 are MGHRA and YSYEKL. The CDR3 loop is CASSLDASGYTGELFF. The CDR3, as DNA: TGCGCCAGCAGCCTGGACGCTAGCGGATACACCGGGGAGCTGTTTTTT.

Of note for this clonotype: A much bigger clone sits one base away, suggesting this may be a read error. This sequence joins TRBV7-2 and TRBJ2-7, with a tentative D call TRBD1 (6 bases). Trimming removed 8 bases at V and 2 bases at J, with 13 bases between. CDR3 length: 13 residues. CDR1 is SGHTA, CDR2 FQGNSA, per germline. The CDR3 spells CASGQGQTYEQYV. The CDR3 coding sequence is TGTGCCAGCGGCCAGGGACAAACCTACGAGCAGTACGTC.

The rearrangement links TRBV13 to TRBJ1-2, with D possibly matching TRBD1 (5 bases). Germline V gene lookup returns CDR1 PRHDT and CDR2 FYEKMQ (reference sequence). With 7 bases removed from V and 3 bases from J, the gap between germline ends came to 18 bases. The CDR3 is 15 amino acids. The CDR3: CASNVVGHGDYGYTF. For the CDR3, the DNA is TGTGCCAGCAATGTAGTCGGACACGGAGACTATGGCTACACCTTC.

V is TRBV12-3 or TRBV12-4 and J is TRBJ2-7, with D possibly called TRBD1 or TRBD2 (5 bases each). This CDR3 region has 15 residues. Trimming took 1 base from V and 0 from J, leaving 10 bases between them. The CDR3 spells CASSLGGLSSYEQYF. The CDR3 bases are TGTGCCAGCAGTTTAGGGGGGTTAAGCTCCTACGAGCAGTACTTC.

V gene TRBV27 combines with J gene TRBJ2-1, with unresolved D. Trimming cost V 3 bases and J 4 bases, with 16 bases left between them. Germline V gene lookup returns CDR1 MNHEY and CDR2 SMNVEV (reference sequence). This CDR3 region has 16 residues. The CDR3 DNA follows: TGTGCCAGCAGTTTTGAAGTTACTACACTTTACAATGAGCAGTTCTTC. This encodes CASSFEVTTLYNEQFF.

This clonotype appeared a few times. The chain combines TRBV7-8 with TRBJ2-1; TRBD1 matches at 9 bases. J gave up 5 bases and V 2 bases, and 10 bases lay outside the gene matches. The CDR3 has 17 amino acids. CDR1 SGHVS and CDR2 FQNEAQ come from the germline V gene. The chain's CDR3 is CASSLKSGTGMNNEQFF. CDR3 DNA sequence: TGTGCCAGCAGCTTAAAAAGCGGGACAGGGATGAACAATGAGCAGTTCTTC.

CDR3 sequence (DNA): TGTGCCAGCACTTTGGTGGGGGGCCTCTACAATGAGCAGTTCTTC. This translates into CASTLVGGLYNEQFF. V gene TRBV27 combines with J gene TRBJ2-1, with D perhaps being TRBD1 or TRBD2 (6 bases each). Germline CDR1 MNHEY, CDR2 SMNVEV (reference sequence). With 7 bases removed from V and 3 bases from J, the gap between germline ends came to 16 bases. The CDR3 totals 15 residues.

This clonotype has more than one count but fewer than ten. This CDR3 reads CARSSQDRGPYNEQFF. In DNA, the CDR3 is TGTGCCAGAAGCTCCCAGGACAGGGGACCCTACAATGAGCAGTTCTTC. The chain uses TRBV5-3 and TRBJ2-1; TRBD1 aligns across 9 bases. TRBV5-3 falls under the ORF class, with uncertain function. The length of the CDR3 is 16 residues. The V gene end was trimmed by 3 bases and the J gene end by 2 bases; junction bases not matched to a gene: 6.

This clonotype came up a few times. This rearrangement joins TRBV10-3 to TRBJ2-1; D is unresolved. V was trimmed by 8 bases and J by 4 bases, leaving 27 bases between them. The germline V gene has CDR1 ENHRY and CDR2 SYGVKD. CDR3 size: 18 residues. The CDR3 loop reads CAILGHDRLPRDYNEQFF. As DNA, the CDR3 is TGTGCCATCCTAGGGCACGATAGACTCCCACGCGATTACAATGAGCAGTTCTTC.

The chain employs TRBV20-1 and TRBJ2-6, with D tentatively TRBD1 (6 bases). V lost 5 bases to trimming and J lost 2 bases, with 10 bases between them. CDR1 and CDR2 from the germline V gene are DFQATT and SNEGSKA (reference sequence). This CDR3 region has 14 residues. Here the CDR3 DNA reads TGCAGTGCTTTAGGGGGACCTGGGGCCAACGTCCTGACTTTC. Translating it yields CSALGGPGANVLTF.

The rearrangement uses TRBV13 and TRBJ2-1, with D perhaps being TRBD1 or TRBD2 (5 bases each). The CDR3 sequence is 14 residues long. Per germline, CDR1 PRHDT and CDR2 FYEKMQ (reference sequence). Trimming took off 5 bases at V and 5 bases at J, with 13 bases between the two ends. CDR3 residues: CASSPGPLHNEQFF. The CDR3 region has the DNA TGTGCCAGCAGCCCGGGGCCCCTACACAATGAGCAGTTCTTC.

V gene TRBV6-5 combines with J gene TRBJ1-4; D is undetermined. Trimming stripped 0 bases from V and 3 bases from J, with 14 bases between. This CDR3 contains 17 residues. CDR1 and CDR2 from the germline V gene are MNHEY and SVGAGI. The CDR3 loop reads CASSYSPTGPPNEKLFF. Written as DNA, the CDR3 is TGTGCCAGCAGTTACTCCCCGACCGGGCCCCCTAATGAAAAACTGTTTTTT.

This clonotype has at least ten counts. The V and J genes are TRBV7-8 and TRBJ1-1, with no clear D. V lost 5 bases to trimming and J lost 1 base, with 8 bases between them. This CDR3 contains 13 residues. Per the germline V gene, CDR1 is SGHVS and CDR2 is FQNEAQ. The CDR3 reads CASSPRKNTEAFF. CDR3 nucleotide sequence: TGTGCCAGCAGCCCGCGCAAGAACACTGAAGCTTTCTTT.

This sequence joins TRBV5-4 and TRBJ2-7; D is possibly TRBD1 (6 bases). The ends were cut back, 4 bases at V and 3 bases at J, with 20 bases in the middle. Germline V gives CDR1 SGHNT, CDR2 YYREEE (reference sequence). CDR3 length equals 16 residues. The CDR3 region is CASSTYRDTLGYEQYV. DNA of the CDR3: TGTGCCAGCAGCACATACCGGGACACCCTAGGCTACGAGCAGTACGTC.